These 22 T cell receptor beta chains came from one sample sequenced in a study of vaccination and CD4 T cells after COVID-19. These receptors have no identified antigens. Scientists ran DNA taken from cultured CD4+ T cells through the Oncomine TCR Beta short-read assay for sequencing. Each CDR3 protein gets one entry after TCRdb re-called the PCR reads with MiXCR. The sample yields about 25,000 distinct CDR3 sequences, roughly 44% seen once. Treatment denoted: approximately nine-day PBMC culture with coronavirus spike peptide pools or control peptides (ViraFEST assay). The source material was CD4+ T cells from blood, cultured in vitro. The receptors were sampled from a human donor who had recovered from COVID-19.

V is TRBV7-6 and J is TRBJ1-5; the D is unclear. The CDR3 totals 19 residues. V lost 2 bases and J 0 bases, leaving 20 bases between the germline ends. The germline CDR1 and CDR2 sequences are SGHVS and FNYEAQ. The DNA of the CDR3 is TGTGCCAGCAGCTTAAGAGGCCTCGAATCCGGGTATAGCAATCAGCCCCAGCATTTT. Translated: CASSLRGLESGYSNQPQHF.

This sequence joins TRBV10-3 and TRBJ2-2; 11 nucleotides match TRBD2. The CDR3 is 16 amino acids. With 6 bases clipped from V and 5 bases from J, the junction kept 8 bases outside the gene matches. Germline loops: CDR1 ENHRY, CDR2 SYGVKD. The CDR3 loop is CAISPGTSGHTGELFF. The CDR3 DNA reads TGTGCCATCAGCCCCGGGACTAGCGGACATACCGGGGAGCTGTTTTTT.

The sample holds a few counts of this clonotype. This chain connects TRBV7-9 to TRBJ2-5; TRBD2 agrees at 9 bases. This CDR3 region has 17 residues. The germline CDR1 and CDR2 sequences are SEHNR and FQNEAQ (reference sequence). The trim removed 1 base at V and 2 bases at J, leaving 8 bases unmatched. The CDR3 coding sequence is TGTGCCAGCAGCTTAGGGTTAGCGGGAGCCCTTCAAGAGACCCAGTACTTC. Translated: CASSLGLAGALQETQYF.

This clonotype was counted a few times. This rearrangement joins TRBV11-2 to TRBJ1-2, with a tentative D call TRBD1 (6 bases). V lost 4 bases to trimming and J lost 4 bases, with 16 bases between them. CDR1 and CDR2 from the germline V gene are SGHAT and FQNNGV. This CDR3 contains 15 residues. In nucleotides, the CDR3 is TGTGCCAGCAGCTCCCGGGGGCAGGGCCTCTATGGCTACACCTTC. The encoded protein is CASSSRGQGLYGYTF.

The sample holds a few counts of this clonotype. The CDR3 is CSARAGGSGNQPQHF. CDR3 nucleotide sequence: TGCAGTGCTAGAGCAGGGGGTTCGGGCAATCAGCCCCAGCATTTT. This rearrangement joins TRBV20-1 to TRBJ1-5, with 7 bases matching TRBD1. With V trimmed by 1 base and J by 2 bases, 5 bases remained unmatched. The germline gives CDR1 DFQATT, CDR2 SNEGSKA (reference sequence). This CDR3 spans 15 amino acids.

V gene TRBV20-1 combines with J gene TRBJ1-2; 9 nucleotides line up with TRBD1. The CDR3 loop spans 14 amino acids. Looked up from germline, CDR1 is DFQATT and CDR2 is SNEGSKA (reference sequence). V lost 6 bases and J lost 5; bases outside the gene matches: 10. The CDR3 DNA reads as TGCAGTGCGAACACAGGGGGCCGGAGATATGGCTACACCTTC. Encoded protein: CSANTGGRRYGYTF.

This chain connects TRBV6-5 to TRBJ2-6; tentative D call: TRBD1 (6 bases). Per germline, CDR1 MNHEY and CDR2 SVGAGI. The CDR3 is 16 amino acids. The V and J ends lost 2 bases and 2 bases respectively, with 10 bases between them. As DNA, the CDR3 is TGTGCCAGCAGTTACCTCTCAGGGGCTGGGGCCAACGTCCTGACTTTC. Residues: CASSYLSGAGANVLTF.

The chain has TRBV11-3 and TRBJ1-2; unclear D gene. CDR3 size: 14 residues. Germline assignment: CDR1 SGHNT and CDR2 YENEEA. V gave up 1 base and J gave up 5 bases, with 11 bases separating them. CDR3 nucleotides: TGTGCCAGCAGCTTAGGTTCAGTTTATTATGGCTACACCTTC. Translated, it gives CASSLGSVYYGYTF. The full variable domain, its missing parts supplied by reference TRBV11-3 and TRBJ1-2, is EAGVVQSPRYKIIEKKQPVAFWCNPISGHNTLYWYLQNLGQGPELLIRYENEEAVDDSQLPKDRFSAERLKGVDSTLKIQPAELGDSAVYLCASSLGSVYYGYTFGSGTRLTVV.

V gene TRBV7-9 combines with J gene TRBJ1-2, with 10 bases identical to TRBD1. J was trimmed by 4 bases and V by 5 bases; bases with no gene match: 4. Germline values: CDR1 SEHNR, CDR2 FQNEAQ (reference sequence). The CDR3 totals 14 residues. The CDR3 DNA reads TGTGCCAGCAGCCGCCGGGACAGGGGCTATGGCTACACCTTC. It codes for CASSRRDRGYGYTF.

This clonotype occurred a few times. This chain joins TRBV29-1 and TRBJ1-2; the D gene is possibly TRBD1 (5 bases). This CDR3 is built from 13 residues. Germline V lookup: CDR1 SQVTM, CDR2 ANQGSEA. V lost 4 bases and J 2 bases, leaving 11 bases between the germline ends. This CDR3 reads CSVVRGLNYGYTF. CDR3 bases: TGCAGCGTTGTGAGGGGACTGAACTATGGCTACACCTTC.

A few counts support this clonotype. The gene calls are TRBV7-3 and TRBJ1-1; tentatively, D is TRBD1 (6 bases). Germline V gene sequence: CDR1 SGHTA, CDR2 FQGTGA. V lost 3 bases and J 1 base, leaving 9 bases between the germline ends. The CDR3 extends over 14 amino acids. CDR3 in amino acids: CASSFRGQNTEAFF. In DNA form, the CDR3 reads TGTGCCAGCAGCTTCAGGGGTCAGAACACTGAAGCTTTCTTT.

This chain links TRBV27 with TRBJ2-7; TRBD2 agrees at 12 bases. The J segment lost 2 bases and the V segment lost 6 bases, leaving 5 bases of the junction unmatched. CDR3 length: 15 residues. Germline CDR1 and CDR2: MNHEY and SMNVEV (reference sequence). The DNA for the CDR3 is TGTGCCAGCAGCATACTAGCGGGAGGCACCTACGAGCAGTACTTC. Encoded protein: CASSILAGGTYEQYF.

The chain carries TRBV20-1 and TRBJ1-6; TRBD1 is a possible D gene (6 bases). The CDR3 spans 15 residues. Germline CDR1 and CDR2: DFQATT and SNEGSKA (reference sequence). V was trimmed by 6 bases and J by 9 bases, leaving 21 bases between them. The CDR3 loop is CSASRDIVPTSPLHF. CDR3 bases: TGCAGTGCGTCCCGGGACATCGTCCCAACTTCACCCCTCCACTTT.

J is TRBJ2-1 and V is TRBV6-1; possibly TRBD2 for D (6 bases). The germline V and J ends were trimmed by 6 bases and 7 bases, with 28 bases remaining between them. The CDR3 sequence is 18 residues long. Germline V lookup: CDR1 MNHNS, CDR2 SASEGT. CDR3 in amino acids: CASRPHMPGSAGGNEQFF. CDR3 sequence (DNA): TGTGCCAGCAGGCCCCACATGCCCGGGAGCGCGGGCGGAAATGAGCAGTTCTTC.

The chain links TRBV20-1 to TRBJ1-2; D is uncertain. Germline V CDR1 and CDR2: DFQATT, SNEGSKA (reference sequence). V was clipped by 2 bases and J by 4 bases, with 8 bases between them. The CDR3 extends over 12 amino acids. The CDR3 DNA sequence: TGCAGTGCTAGACGACCGGGCTATGGCTACACCTTC. Translation gives CSARRPGYGYTF.

This clonotype occurred a few times. The chain uses TRBV7-2 and TRBJ2-2; either TRBD1 or TRBD2 may supply D (6 bases each). In germline, CDR1 is SGHTA, CDR2 FQGNSA. The CDR3 is 15 amino acids. Trimming removed 6 bases from V and 4 bases from J, with 15 bases in between. CDR3 sequence: CASRTGGGITGELFF. The CDR3 coding sequence is TGTGCCAGCAGAACCGGAGGGGGTATCACCGGGGAGCTGTTTTTT.

The gene calls are TRBV20-1 and TRBJ1-3; D is uncertain. This CDR3 is 15 amino acids long. V was cut by 1 base and J by 2 bases, with 12 bases left in between. CDR1 is DFQATT, CDR2 SNEGSKA, per germline (reference sequence). CDR3: CSARVLGRAGNTIYF. CDR3 nucleotides: TGCAGTGCTAGAGTCCTCGGTAGGGCTGGAAACACCATATATTTT.

This clonotype has a handful of counts. V and J are TRBV6-1 and TRBJ2-3; D perhaps matches TRBD2 (6 bases). Germline CDR1 reads MNHNS; CDR2 reads SASEGT. V lost 6 bases to trimming and J lost 6 bases, with 7 bases between them. The CDR3 contains 11 residues. The CDR3 region has the DNA TGTGCCAGCAGGGAGGGGGATACGCAGTATTTT. It translates to CASREGDTQYF.

The chain uses TRBV7-2 and TRBJ2-3, with unresolved D. The CDR3 has 12 residues. Germline V lookup: CDR1 SGHTA, CDR2 FQGNSA. Trimming shortened V by 2 bases and J by 6 bases, and 6 bases separated the two germline ends. The CDR3 is CASSLQVDTQYF. As DNA, the CDR3 is TGTGCCAGCAGCTTACAGGTGGATACGCAGTATTTT.

The CDR3 DNA follows: TGCAGTGCCCAAGATAGCGGGGGGTTTCGAGAGACCCAGTACTTC. It translates to CSAQDSGGFRETQYF. The chain uses TRBV20-1 and TRBJ2-5; 10 nucleotides line up with TRBD2. CDR3 length: 15 amino acids. The trim removed 6 bases at V and 4 bases at J, leaving 11 bases unmatched. The germline gives CDR1 DFQATT, CDR2 SNEGSKA (reference sequence).

This rearrangement joins TRBV10-3 to TRBJ2-3; D ambiguous. V gave up 0 bases and J gave up 3 bases, with 7 bases separating them. The CDR3 has 14 residues. Germline V CDR1 and CDR2: ENHRY, SYGVKD. CDR3 protein: CAISESRVTDTQYF. The DNA of the CDR3 is TGTGCCATCAGTGAGTCAAGGGTGACAGATACGCAGTATTTT.

The chain uses TRBV6-5 and TRBJ1-1; D perhaps matches TRBD1 (5 bases). This CDR3 has 14 amino acids. Germline lookup yields CDR1 MNHEY and CDR2 SVGAGI. Trimming left V 4 bases short and J 1 base short, with 10 bases between. CDR3 nucleotides: TGTGCCAGCAGTTTGTGGCAGGGGAACACTGAAGCTTTCTTT. Its translation: CASSLWQGNTEAFF.